A single sample gave rise to the 21 T cell receptor beta chains below, sequenced in a study of shared clonotypes between healthy human individuals. It was CD45RO-negative cells, positively selected for CCR7, that made up naive CD8 cells, with terminally differentiated effector memory CD45RA+ cells excluded. Sequencing was performed with immunoSEQ multiplex PCR; in TCRdb, only in-frame clones are kept and a portion is missing. The top ten hold over 0.09% of the sample, which has about 590,000 clones, nearly 97% seen once. Sequencing input: naive CD8+ T cells sorted from blood. The source of these receptors is a woman aged 25 to 45 in good health.

The chain carries TRBV21-1 and TRBJ2-1; TRBD2 is the table's D call and was not checked against the DNA. TRBV21-1 is termed a pseudogene. This CDR3 comprises 15 residues. This CDR3 is CARLYGAGVWDEQFF. CDR3 nucleotides: TGTGCCAGATTATACGGGGCGGGAGTATGGGATGAGCAGTTCTTC.

Regarding this clone: In the same sample, other DNA sequences code for this CDR3. The rearrangement links TRBV19 to TRBJ1-1; D gene unclear. The CDR3 has 13 amino acids. Germline CDR1 LNHDA, CDR2 SQIVND (reference sequence). V was shortened by 3 bases and J by 2 bases, with 7 bases between the two germline ends. The CDR3 nucleotides read TGTGCCAGTAGTATGACCGAAAACACTGAAGCTTTCTTT. Residues: CASSMTENTEAFF.

This CDR3 reads CASRDTSGSNEQFF. For the CDR3, the DNA is TGTGCCAGCAGGGATACTAGCGGGAGCAATGAGCAGTTCTTC. The V call is TRBV2, the J call TRBJ2-1; 11 positions match TRBD2. Germline CDR1 reads SNHLY; CDR2 reads FYNNEI. Trimming cost V 6 bases and J 6 bases; bases outside gene matches: 4. This CDR3 is 14 amino acids long.

Concerning this clone: One end of the junction fails to match germline, which may point to a read error. Other DNA variants within this sample encode the same CDR3. This chain uses TRBV5-1 with TRBJ2-7, with 7 positions matching TRBD2. This CDR3 has 14 amino acids. Germline assignment: CDR1 SGHRS and CDR2 YFSETQ. The CDR3 nucleotides read TGCGCCAGCAGCCCCAGCCCGGGGGACTACGAACAGTACTTC. Its translation is CASSPSPGDYEQYF.

The chain employs TRBV6-6 and TRBJ1-1; D is unresolved. Germline V gene data show CDR1 as MNHNY and CDR2 as SVGAGI (reference sequence). The CDR3 extends over 16 amino acids. V dropped 2 bases and J dropped 3 bases, with 16 bases sitting between them. As DNA, the CDR3 is TGTGCCAGCAGTTACCAACCCCGGTCTACGGACACTGAAGCTTTCTTT. Amino acids: CASSYQPRSTDTEAFF.

The chain links TRBV5-1 to TRBJ2-5; 14 nucleotides match TRBD2. The better agreement between TRBJ2-7 and the DNA end casts doubt on the J call. This CDR3 is 17 amino acids long. The V gene's germline CDR1 is SGHRS and CDR2 YFSETQ. The CDR3 DNA follows: TGCGCCAGCAGCACCGGGACTAGCGGGAGTTCAAACCACGAGCAGTACTTC. Encoded protein: CASSTGTSGSSNHEQYF.

V usage is TRBV19 and J usage is TRBJ1-1; D gene ambiguous. Germline V CDR1 and CDR2: LNHDA, SQIVND (reference sequence). Trimming took off 4 bases at V and 3 bases at J, with 9 bases between the two ends. The CDR3 totals 13 residues. CDR3 DNA sequence: TGTGCCAGTAGTAGAACGGAGTACACTGAAGCTTTCTTT. It is translated as CASSRTEYTEAFF.

This clone was observed once. This rearrangement joins TRBV9 to TRBJ2-3, with D unresolved. Germline CDR1 is SGDLS and CDR2 is YYNGEE. The CDR3 sequence is 13 residues long. Trimming removed 3 bases from V and 0 bases from J, with 5 bases in between. The CDR3 DNA is TGTGCCAGCAGCGCGTCTAGCACAGATACGCAGTATTTT. Protein sequence: CASSASSTDTQYF.

V gene TRBV4-1 combines with J gene TRBJ2-3; D may be TRBD1 (7 bases). The ends were cut back, 4 bases at V and 6 bases at J, with 8 bases in the middle. Per germline, CDR1 MGHRA and CDR2 YSYEKL. CDR3 size: 12 residues. CDR3 nucleotide sequence: TGCGCCAGCAGCCCAGGGGGGGATACGCAGTATTTT. This codes for CASSPGGDTQYF.

The gene calls are TRBV6-1 and TRBJ1-4, with D unclear. The V end was cut by 6 bases, the J end by 0 bases, with 8 bases between. This CDR3 has 14 residues. Germline CDR1 and CDR2: MNHNS and SASEGT. CDR3 in DNA: TGTGCCAGCAGAGTCCGGGCAACTAATGAAAAACTGTTTTTT. Its protein product is CASRVRATNEKLFF.

The chain links TRBV27 to TRBJ2-2; unclear D gene. V was pared by 3 bases and J by 6 bases, with 11 bases between. Germline V gene sequence: CDR1 MNHEY, CDR2 SMNVEV (reference sequence). The CDR3 extends over 14 amino acids. CDR3 sequence (DNA): TGTGCCAGCAGTTTCCCCCTTGCGGCCGGGGAGCTGTTTTTT. Its translation: CASSFPLAAGELFF.

Here the CDR3 DNA reads TGTGCCAGTCGGGTAGCGGGACTGGCCGGGGAGCTGTTTTTT. Its protein is CASRVAGLAGELFF. This chain links TRBV19 with TRBJ2-2, with TRBD2 matching over 8 bases. V shed 8 bases, J shed 6 bases, and the junction held 8 bases outside the gene matches. The CDR3 runs to 14 residues. Looked up from germline, CDR1 is LNHDA and CDR2 is SQIVND (reference sequence).

A word on this clone: Other DNA sequences in this specimen translate into the identical CDR3. The CDR3 nucleotides are TGTGCCAGCAGCTTGAGTGCAGGCAATCAGCCCCAGCATTTT. It translates to CASSLSAGNQPQHF. This chain connects TRBV5-6 to TRBJ1-5, with no clear D. CDR3 length equals 14 residues. V lost 1 base, J lost 2 bases, and 7 bases lay in between. Germline V gives CDR1 SGHDT, CDR2 YYEEEE.

This chain joins TRBV5-6 and TRBJ2-7, with 8 nucleotides matching TRBD2. Per germline, CDR1 SGHDT and CDR2 YYEEEE. The trim removed 1 base at V and 2 bases at J, leaving 5 bases unmatched. This CDR3 is built from 15 residues. The CDR3: CASSLTSGITYEQYF. In nucleotides, the CDR3 is TGTGCCAGCAGCTTGACTAGCGGTATTACCTACGAGCAGTACTTC.

CDR3 loop: CASRHRHTGELFF. The CDR3 DNA reads as TGTGCCAGCCGACACCGCCACACCGGGGAGCTGTTTTTT. The chain is built from TRBV5-8 and TRBJ2-2; no firm D call. V lost 7 bases, J lost 3 bases, and 10 bases lay in between. There are 13 residues in the CDR3. CDR1 is SGHTS, CDR2 YDEGEE, per germline.

The chain is built from TRBV11-3 and TRBJ2-7, with D possibly being TRBD2 (5 bases). In germline, CDR1 is SGHNT, CDR2 YENEEA. Trimming pared 4 bases from V and 4 bases from J, leaving 5 bases between. The CDR3 runs to 11 residues. CDR3 loop: CASSSGYEQYF. The CDR3 DNA reads TGTGCCAGCAGCTCGGGGTACGAGCAGTACTTC.

A single count supports this clone. The gene calls are TRBV2 and TRBJ2-7; possibly TRBD1 for D (5 bases). The CDR3 runs to 17 residues. Looked up from germline, CDR1 is SNHLY and CDR2 is FYNNEI. V shed 8 bases and J shed 4 bases, with 27 bases lying between them. The CDR3, as DNA: TGTGCCAGCTCCATTGCTAGGGGCCGCGGAATAAGTTACGAGCAGTACTTC. It encodes CASSIARGRGISYEQYF.

The rearrangement links TRBV27 to TRBJ2-7, with 7 positions matching TRBD1. Germline assignment: CDR1 MNHEY and CDR2 SMNVEV (reference sequence). Trimming removed 0 bases from V and 3 bases from J; junction bases left unmatched: 5. This CDR3 contains 15 residues. The CDR3 loop is CASSLSTGTDYEQYF. In DNA form, the CDR3 reads TGTGCCAGCAGTTTATCGACCGGGACAGACTACGAGCAGTACTTC.

The chain joins TRBV5-1 to TRBJ2-3; D unclear. This CDR3 spans 14 amino acids. V was trimmed by 0 bases and J by 3 bases, leaving 8 bases between them. Germline CDR1 reads SGHRS; CDR2 reads YFSETQ. CDR3 protein: CASSLVGLTDTQYF. As DNA, the CDR3 is TGCGCCAGCAGCTTGGTTGGGCTTACAGATACGCAGTATTTT.

The chain combines TRBV9 with TRBJ2-7, with D possibly TRBD1 on 5 matching bases. Germline CDR1 reads SGDLS; CDR2 reads YYNGEE. This CDR3 comprises 12 residues. Trimming shortened V by 3 bases and J by 4 bases, and 8 bases separated the two germline ends. CDR3 loop: CASSGQPYEQYF. CDR3 nucleotide sequence: TGTGCCAGCAGCGGACAGCCATACGAGCAGTACTTC.

The chain joins TRBV6-1 to TRBJ1-1; no firm D call. This CDR3 contains 13 residues. Trimming removed 2 bases from V and 7 bases from J, with 11 bases in between. Germline V gives CDR1 MNHNS, CDR2 SASEGT. CDR3 bases: TGTGCCAGCAGTGAAATGAAGCCACTTGAAGCTTTCTTT. Translating it yields CASSEMKPLEAFF.